Presented here are 30 T cell receptor beta chains from one specimen sequenced in a study of blood T cell repertoires in COVID-19. TCRdb's copy holds only in-frame clones and misses some; the assay was immunoSEQ multiplex PCR. The sample carries fewer than 200,000 clones, roughly four fifths recorded once. Sequencing was performed on peripheral blood. The receptor set was obtained from a woman in her 70s with COVID-19, enrolled during active disease.

CDR3: CASSLAKPGLASYEQYF. DNA of the CDR3: TGTGCCAGCAGCTTGGCCAAACCGGGACTAGCGTCCTACGAGCAGTACTTC. J is TRBJ2-7 and V is TRBV5-4; 10 positions match TRBD2. The germline V gene has CDR1 SGHNT and CDR2 YYREEE (reference sequence). With 0 bases clipped from V and 1 base from J, the junction kept 7 bases outside the gene matches. This CDR3 is 17 amino acids long.

This chain uses TRBV7-2 with TRBJ2-1, with a possible D match to TRBD2 (5 bases). V lost 5 bases to trimming and J lost 6 bases, with 17 bases between them. The CDR3 is made up of 15 amino acids. Per germline, CDR1 SGHTA and CDR2 FQGNSA. The DNA of the CDR3 is TGTGCCAGCAGCCTACTAGAATCCGCGAGCAATGAGCAGTTCTTC. Protein product: CASSLLESASNEQFF.

V gene TRBV27 combines with J gene TRBJ2-1; 8 bases align to TRBD2. CDR1 and CDR2 (germline): MNHEY, SMNVEV (reference sequence). CDR3 length: 15 amino acids. The V gene end was trimmed by 4 bases and the J gene end by 9 bases; junction bases not matched to a gene: 11. Here the CDR3 DNA reads TGTGCCAGCAGTTCCAGCGGGAGCACTCTTGGTGAGCAGTTCTTC. Its protein product is CASSSSGSTLGEQFF.

The V call is TRBV19, the J call TRBJ2-1; 11 bases are shared with TRBD2. Germline V lookup: CDR1 LNHDA, CDR2 SQIVND (reference sequence). Trimming removed 2 bases from V and 5 bases from J; junction bases left unmatched: 8. CDR3 length equals 17 residues. CDR3 sequence: CASSIWGSGRDHNEQFF. In DNA form, the CDR3 reads TGTGCCAGTAGTATATGGGGTAGCGGGAGGGACCACAATGAGCAGTTCTTC.

This clone was picked up a small number of times. The rearrangement links TRBV28 to TRBJ1-1, with D unclear. This CDR3 spans 10 amino acids. Per germline, CDR1 MDHEN and CDR2 SYDVKM. Trimming removed 9 bases at V and 1 base at J, with 3 bases between. The CDR3 protein is CASRNTEAFF. In nucleotides, the CDR3 is TGTGCCAGTAGGAACACTGAAGCTTTCTTT.

The CDR3, as DNA: TGTGCCAGCAGCCAGCGGCGGCACAACTCGGAGCAGTTCTTC. Amino acids: CASSQRRHNSEQFF. This chain connects TRBV7-2 to TRBJ2-1, with D perhaps TRBD2 (5 bases). Trimming shortened V by 5 bases and J by 10 bases, and 18 bases separated the two germline ends. The CDR3 is 14 amino acids. The germline CDR1 and CDR2 sequences are SGHTA and FQGNSA.

The gene calls are TRBV6-5 and TRBJ1-5, with 9 bases matching TRBD1. CDR3 length: 14 residues. The V segment lost 4 bases and the J segment 7 bases; nucleotides outside the gene matches: 5. The germline V gene has CDR1 MNHEY and CDR2 SVGAGI. The CDR3 protein is CASSSTGGGQPQHF. The CDR3, as DNA: TGTGCCAGCAGTTCTACAGGGGGCGGACAGCCCCAGCATTTT.

The chain couples TRBV9 to TRBJ2-7; the D gene is possibly TRBD1 (6 bases). Germline V lookup: CDR1 SGDLS, CDR2 YYNGEE. The V end lost 6 bases, the J end lost 4 bases, and 20 bases lay between the germline ends. The CDR3 is made up of 15 amino acids. The CDR3 reads CASNVGGRHDYEQYF. The CDR3 nucleotides are TGTGCCAGCAACGTTGGGGGCCGCCACGATTACGAGCAGTACTTC.

This chain uses TRBV24-1 with TRBJ2-1, with 8 bases aligning to TRBD1. Germline CDR1 KGHDR, CDR2 SFDVKD. This CDR3 is 16 amino acids long. V was clipped by 2 bases and J by 2 bases; unmatched bases: 4. CDR3 region: CATSDSSTGAYNEQFF. The DNA of the CDR3 is TGTGCCACCAGTGATTCTTCGACAGGGGCCTACAATGAGCAGTTCTTC.

V and J are TRBV20-1 and TRBJ2-7; TRBD2 might be the D (6 bases). In germline, CDR1 is DFQATT, CDR2 SNEGSKA (reference sequence). V was shortened by 3 bases and J by 1 base, with 13 bases between the two germline ends. The length of the CDR3 is 14 residues. The CDR3 here is CSASRRERSYEQYF. CDR3 DNA sequence: TGCAGTGCTAGTCGGCGGGAACGATCCTACGAGCAGTACTTC.

The chain recombines TRBV3-1 (or the pseudogene TRBV3-2) with TRBJ2-2; 7 nucleotides match TRBD2. Germline trimming cut 1 base from V and 6 bases from J; bases unmatched to any gene: 8. Looked up from germline, CDR1 is LGHDT and CDR2 is YNNKEL (reference sequence). The CDR3 totals 16 residues. CDR3: CASSQGEAGVAGELFF. The CDR3 nucleotides are TGTGCCAGCAGCCAAGGGGAGGCGGGAGTGGCCGGGGAGCTGTTTTTT.

This clone showed up just once. The J gene is TRBJ1-6, the V gene TRBV7-9; D is ambiguous. The CDR3 is 14 amino acids. Germline V gene sequence: CDR1 SEHNR, CDR2 FQNEAQ (reference sequence). V lost 5 bases and J 7 bases, leaving 12 bases between the germline ends. The CDR3 loop is CASSPPVPNSPLHF. The DNA for the CDR3 is TGTGCCAGCAGCCCTCCGGTTCCGAATTCACCCCTCCACTTT.

V and J are TRBV28 and TRBJ2-7; perhaps TRBD1 as D (6 bases). Germline CDR1 is MDHEN and CDR2 is SYDVKM. V gave up 6 bases and J gave up 7 bases, with 16 bases separating them. This CDR3 has 13 residues. CDR3 coding DNA: TGTGCCAGCAGGGGCGACAGGTCCGGGGAGCAGTACTTC. This codes for CASRGDRSGEQYF.

V and J are TRBV19 and TRBJ2-7; unclear D gene. Germline V gene lookup returns CDR1 LNHDA and CDR2 SQIVND (reference sequence). V gave up 6 bases and J gave up 3 bases, with 21 bases separating them. The CDR3 runs 16 residues. The CDR3 DNA is TGTGCCAGTAGCCCCGCCGGGTACAAGGTGAACTACGAGCAGTACTTC. This codes for CASSPAGYKVNYEQYF.

The chain carries TRBV29-1 and TRBJ1-2; no firm D call. The CDR3 extends over 12 amino acids. Between the trimmed V and J ends, which lost 3 bases and 10 bases, there was a span of 15 bases. From germline, CDR1 is SQVTM and CDR2 ANQGSEA. The CDR3 DNA is TGCAGCGTTGAGTATGAGCCGTCCGTCTACACCTTC. Translation: CSVEYEPSVYTF. Full variable domain (rest looked up from reference TRBV29-1 and TRBJ1-2): SAVISQKPSRDICQRGTSLTIQCQVDSQVTMMFWYRQQPGQSLTLIATANQGSEATYESGFVIDKFPISRPNLTFSTLTVSNMSPEDSSIYLCSVEYEPSVYTFGSGTRLTVV.

This chain links TRBV20-1 with TRBJ2-3; no reliable D call. CDR1 is DFQATT, CDR2 SNEGSKA, per germline (reference sequence). V was cut by 3 bases and J by 1 base, with 11 bases left in between. The CDR3 sequence is 14 residues long. This CDR3 is CSASGLRGTDTQYF. As DNA, the CDR3 is TGCAGTGCTAGTGGCTTACGGGGCACAGATACGCAGTATTTT.

This clone turned up a few times. This sequence joins TRBV19 and TRBJ2-7, with D maybe TRBD1 (6 bases). The CDR3 totals 14 residues. The germline gives CDR1 LNHDA, CDR2 SQIVND (reference sequence). V was cut by 4 bases and J by 0 bases, with 10 bases left in between. CDR3 sequence (DNA): TGTGCCAGTAGTACCACAGGGAGCTCCTACGAGCAGTACTTC. It translates to CASSTTGSSYEQYF.

The chain uses TRBV29-1 and TRBJ2-5; the D gene is possibly TRBD1 (6 bases). Trimming stripped 7 bases from V and 1 base from J, with 16 bases between. This CDR3 region has 14 residues. Germline V gene data show CDR1 as SQVTM and CDR2 as ANQGSEA. CDR3 protein: CSASGHQSQETQYF. CDR3 nucleotide sequence: TGCAGCGCGTCGGGACATCAATCCCAAGAGACCCAGTACTTC.

The gene calls are TRBV2 and TRBJ1-1; weak D call: TRBD1 (5 bases). The V and J ends lost 7 bases and 10 bases respectively, with 13 bases between them. The CDR3 is 11 residues long. Germline CDR1 SNHLY, CDR2 FYNNEI. CDR3 sequence: CASKEGSTAFF. The CDR3 bases are TGTGCCAGCAAGGAGGGGTCGACAGCTTTCTTT.

V usage is TRBV7-2 and J usage is TRBJ2-1; D is perhaps TRBD1 (6 bases). Germline CDR1 is SGHTA and CDR2 is FQGNSA. The V gene lost 0 bases and the J gene lost 7 bases, with 16 bases spanning the gap. CDR3 length: 16 amino acids. The CDR3 loop is CASSLAGTRSMNEQFF. As DNA, the CDR3 is TGTGCCAGCAGCTTAGCTGGGACACGTTCCATGAATGAGCAGTTCTTC.

The chain carries TRBV30 and TRBJ2-3, with 10 bases matching TRBD1. Germline V gene data show CDR1 as GTSNPN and CDR2 as SVGIG (reference sequence). This CDR3 spans 15 amino acids. Germline trimming cut 7 bases from V and 6 bases from J; bases unmatched to any gene: 13. CDR3 coding DNA: TGTGCCTTCCTTTCCGGGACAGGGGTCGTGGATACGCAGTATTTT. Amino acid sequence: CAFLSGTGVVDTQYF.

The CDR3 is CASSSQGGTEAFF. Written as DNA, the CDR3 is TGTGCCAGCAGTTCACAGGGGGGCACTGAAGCTTTCTTT. The chain employs TRBV6-5 and TRBJ1-1, with 8 bases matching TRBD1. CDR1 and CDR2 from the germline V gene are MNHEY and SVGAGI. V shed 4 bases, J shed 4 bases, and the junction held 2 bases outside the gene matches. This CDR3 contains 13 residues.

This clone was seen only a few times. The V and J genes are TRBV28 and TRBJ1-4; D remains unclear. The CDR3 spans 12 residues. Germline CDR1 is MDHEN and CDR2 is SYDVKM. V was shortened by 4 bases and J by 12 bases, with 12 bases between the two germline ends. This CDR3 reads CASSSPLAELFF. The DNA for the CDR3 is TGTGCCAGCAGTTCCCCACTAGCGGAACTGTTTTTT.

This clone has a count of ten or more. This sequence joins TRBV5-6 and TRBJ2-3; maybe TRBD2 (6 bases). CDR3 size: 14 residues. Germline V CDR1 and CDR2: SGHDT, YYEEEE. The ends were cut back, 3 bases at V and 0 bases at J, with 8 bases in the middle. CDR3 loop: CASSYGTSTDTQYF. The CDR3 DNA reads TGTGCCAGCAGCTACGGGACTAGCACAGATACGCAGTATTTT.

This chain joins TRBV9 and TRBJ2-2; D may be TRBD1 (5 bases). Looked up from germline, CDR1 is SGDLS and CDR2 is YYNGEE. V lost 4 bases, J lost 7 bases, and 20 bases lay in between. The CDR3 spans 16 residues. Here the CDR3 DNA reads TGTGCCAGCAGCCTTACCTCCGGCAGGGTGATCGGGGAGCTGTTTTTT. This translates into CASSLTSGRVIGELFF.

The rearrangement joins TRBV10-1 to TRBJ2-3; 10 nucleotides align to TRBD1. CDR3 length: 13 residues. V gave up 9 bases and J gave up 10 bases; unmatched junction bases: 10. From germline, CDR1 is WNHNN and CDR2 SYGVQD (reference sequence). Here the CDR3 reads CASSDRGFLAQYF. CDR3 nucleotides: TGCGCCAGTTCGGACAGGGGGTTCCTTGCGCAGTATTTT.

This clone was counted a single time. The chain has TRBV6-5 and TRBJ1-1; D gene uncertain. V was pared by 6 bases and J by 2 bases, with 7 bases between. Germline V CDR1 and CDR2: MNHEY, SVGAGI. CDR3 size: 12 residues. This chain's CDR3 is CASRSTNTEAFF. The CDR3 nucleotides read TGTGCCAGCAGGTCCACTAACACTGAAGCTTTCTTT.

The V call is TRBV4-3, the J call TRBJ2-1; 9 nucleotides agree with TRBD2. The CDR3 consists of 18 residues. Trimming took 0 bases from V and 2 from J; bases not matched to a gene: 8. Germline V gene data show CDR1 as LGHNA and CDR2 as YSLEER. The CDR3 sequence is CASSQEASGIIAYNEQFF. The CDR3 nucleotides read TGCGCCAGCAGCCAAGAGGCTAGCGGGATAATCGCCTACAATGAGCAGTTCTTC.

This clone has a single count. The V and J genes are TRBV7-3 and TRBJ2-5; a weak D match, TRBD1 (5 bases). V lost 1 base and J 2 bases, leaving 11 bases between the germline ends. The CDR3 has 15 residues. The V gene's germline CDR1 is SGHTA and CDR2 FQGTGA. CDR3 sequence (DNA): TGTGCCAGCAGCTTAAGGGGCAGGAGACAAGAGACCCAGTACTTC. Protein sequence: CASSLRGRRQETQYF.

This rearrangement joins TRBV10-2 to TRBJ2-1; possible D gene TRBD2, 6 bases. The germline V gene has CDR1 WSHSY and CDR2 SAAADI. This CDR3 comprises 18 residues. V gave up 4 bases and J gave up 8 bases, with 27 bases separating them. This CDR3 is CASSVNSRGWASVDEQFF. CDR3 coding DNA: TGCGCCAGCAGTGTTAATAGTCGGGGGTGGGCCTCGGTTGATGAGCAGTTCTTC.